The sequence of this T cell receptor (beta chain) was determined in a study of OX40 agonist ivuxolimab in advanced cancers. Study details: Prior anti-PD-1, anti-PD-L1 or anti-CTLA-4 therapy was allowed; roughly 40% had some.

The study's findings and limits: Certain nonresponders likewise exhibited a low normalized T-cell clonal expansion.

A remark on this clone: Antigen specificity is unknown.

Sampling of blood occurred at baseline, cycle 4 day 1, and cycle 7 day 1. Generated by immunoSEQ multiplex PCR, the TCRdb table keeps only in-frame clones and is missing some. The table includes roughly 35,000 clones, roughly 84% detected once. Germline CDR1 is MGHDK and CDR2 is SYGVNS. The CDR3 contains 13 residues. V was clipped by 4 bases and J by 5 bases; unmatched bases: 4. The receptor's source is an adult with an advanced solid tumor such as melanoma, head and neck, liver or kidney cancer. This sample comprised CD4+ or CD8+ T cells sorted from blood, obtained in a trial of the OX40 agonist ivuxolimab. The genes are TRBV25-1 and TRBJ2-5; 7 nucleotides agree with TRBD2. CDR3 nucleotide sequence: TGTGCCAGCAGTGGTGGCGGGGGTGAGACCCAGTACTTC. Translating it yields CASSGGGGETQYF.